The 20 T cell receptor beta chains below all came from one sample that was sequenced in a study of cytomegalovirus exposure and HLA in healthy donors (dated by TCRdb to the late 2010s). The method was the immunoSEQ multiplex PCR assay. In its TCRdb copy, this immuneACCESS table keeps in-frame sequences only and misses some clones. Where compared with another copy, unresolved V genes explain less than half of these, and the others have no known cause. Across this sample there are roughly 330,000 clones, with 75% to 90% seen only once. The ten largest make up roughly 1.2% of the sample. The material sequenced was PBMCs. The origin of the receptors is a woman aged 30 to 39 in good health and CMV-seropositive.

J is TRBJ1-2 and V is TRBV13; D unresolved. V was shortened by 3 bases and J by 2 bases, with 19 bases between the two germline ends. This CDR3 is 17 amino acids long. Germline CDR1 PRHDT, CDR2 FYEKMQ (reference sequence). CDR3 DNA sequence: TGTGCCAGCAGCTTGTTTGACGACCCCCGGTCCAACTATGGCTACACCTTC. This codes for CASSLFDDPRSNYGYTF.

This sequence joins TRBV28 and TRBJ2-1; D is uncertain. Trimming left V 4 bases short and J 0 bases short, with 10 bases between. Germline V gene data show CDR1 as MDHEN and CDR2 as SYDVKM. The CDR3 extends over 15 amino acids. The CDR3 spells CASSSVPSSYNEQFF. The CDR3 coding sequence is TGTGCCAGCAGTTCAGTCCCGAGCTCCTACAATGAGCAGTTCTTC.

The chain links TRBV5-3 to TRBJ2-2, with TRBD1 matching 7 bases. TRBV5-3 is an ORF, and what it does is uncertain. V shed 3 bases and J 0 bases; nucleotides not matched to a gene: 11. This CDR3 spans 18 amino acids. The CDR3 bases are TGTGCCAGAAGCTCACCTGCGGAAGGGGGCGCGAACACCGGGGAGCTGTTTTTT. This encodes CARSSPAEGGANTGELFF.

This chain joins TRBV5-1 and TRBJ2-3; 7 bases match TRBD2. V shed 1 base and J 2 bases; nucleotides not matched to a gene: 7. CDR3 size: 16 residues. CDR1 SGHRS and CDR2 YFSETQ come from the germline V gene. This CDR3 reads CASSLRLAGSTDTQYF. CDR3 sequence (DNA): TGCGCCAGCAGCTTGCGACTAGCAGGGTCCACAGATACGCAGTATTTT.

This chain connects TRBV2 to TRBJ2-3; D unresolved. Per germline, CDR1 SNHLY and CDR2 FYNNEI. The CDR3 totals 15 residues. Trimming took 4 bases from V and 0 from J, leaving 11 bases between them. The CDR3 reads CASSVERTSTDTQYF. The DNA of the CDR3 is TGTGCCAGCAGTGTAGAGCGAACTAGCACAGATACGCAGTATTTT.

This chain joins TRBV30 and TRBJ1-2; 9 nucleotides line up with TRBD1. CDR3 length equals 13 residues. V lost 3 bases, J lost 2 bases, and 1 base stayed unmatched. The germline V gene has CDR1 GTSNPN and CDR2 SVGIG (reference sequence). This CDR3 is CAWSGTGNYGYTF. CDR3 sequence (DNA): TGTGCCTGGAGCGGGACAGGGAACTATGGCTACACCTTC.

The chain recombines TRBV5-1 with TRBJ2-7; unclear D gene. V gave up 1 base and J gave up 2 bases, with 7 bases separating them. The CDR3 extends over 13 amino acids. Germline V gene data show CDR1 as SGHRS and CDR2 as YFSETQ. The DNA for the CDR3 is TGCGCCAGCAGCTTGCTCCTGACCTACGAGCAGTACTTC. Protein: CASSLLLTYEQYF. Based on the CDR3 plus reference TRBV5-1 and TRBJ2-7, the full variable domain is KAGVTQTPRYLIKTRGQQVTLSCSPISGHRSVSWYQQTPGQGLQFLFEYFSETQRNKGNFPGRFSGRQFSNSRSEMNVSTLELGDSALYLCASSLLLTYEQYFGPGTRLTVT.

The chain carries TRBV4-3 and TRBJ2-2; a weak D match, TRBD2 (6 bases). CDR1 and CDR2 from the germline V gene are LGHNA and YSLEER. This CDR3 has 17 amino acids. V gave up 4 bases and J gave up 6 bases, with 21 bases separating them. The DNA for the CDR3 is TGCGCCAGCAGCCCTGGGTTCGGGGGAGTTGGGGCCGGGGAGCTGTTTTTT. Translation gives CASSPGFGGVGAGELFF.

The gene calls are TRBV5-1 and TRBJ1-4, with D possibly being TRBD1 (6 bases). V gave up 1 base and J gave up 5 bases, with 12 bases separating them. The germline CDR1 and CDR2 sequences are SGHRS and YFSETQ. The length of the CDR3 is 15 residues. The CDR3 coding sequence is TGCGCCAGCAGCTTGTTTGGGGGGCCAAATGAAAAACTGTTTTTT. This codes for CASSLFGGPNEKLFF.

The rearrangement joins TRBV11-3 to TRBJ1-1, with 7 nucleotides matching TRBD1. J gave up 7 bases and V 3 bases, and 2 bases lay outside the gene matches. Per germline, CDR1 SGHNT and CDR2 YENEEA. The CDR3 spans 12 residues. The CDR3 nucleotides read TGTGCCAGCAGCTTTGGGGACAGTGAAGCTTTCTTT. This translates into CASSFGDSEAFF.

Regarding this clone: Other DNA sequences in this specimen translate into the identical CDR3. The DNA of the CDR3 is TGTGCCAGCAGTTTGGGCCAAGGACTGTTTTTT. Its translation: CASSLGQGLFF. The chain uses TRBV28 and TRBJ1-4, with D hard to call. The germline CDR1 and CDR2 sequences are MDHEN and SYDVKM. CDR3 length equals 11 residues. V was cut by 3 bases and J by 13 bases, with 9 bases left in between.

The chain recombines TRBV29-1 with TRBJ1-1, with no clear D. The germline V gene has CDR1 SQVTM and CDR2 ANQGSEA. This CDR3 has 12 residues. V was clipped by 6 bases and J by 1 base, with 9 bases between them. CDR3 coding DNA: TGCAGCGTCGTTGAGGAGAACACTGAAGCTTTCTTT. Translation: CSVVEENTEAFF.

Only one count was recorded for this clone. The chain combines TRBV28 with TRBJ1-5; the D gene is possibly TRBD1 (5 bases). This CDR3 region has 14 residues. Trimming stripped 6 bases from V and 1 base from J, with 10 bases between. Germline-derived CDR1 and CDR2 are MDHEN and SYDVKM. The CDR3 coding sequence is TGTGCCAGCAGGGGGGTCGACAGCAATCAGCCCCAGCATTTT. Translating gives CASRGVDSNQPQHF.

The V call is TRBV4-1, the J call TRBJ1-1; D not resolved. The V and J ends lost 2 bases and 8 bases respectively, with 9 bases between them. This CDR3 region has 12 residues. CDR1 is MGHRA, CDR2 YSYEKL, per germline. The DNA of the CDR3 is TGCGCCAGCAGCCAACCCCCGTGGGAAGCTTTCTTT. It specifies CASSQPPWEAFF.

V gene TRBV6-1 combines with J gene TRBJ1-3, with a tentative D call TRBD1 (6 bases). This CDR3 is built from 17 residues. Trimming took 0 bases from V and 2 from J, leaving 14 bases between them. Germline loops: CDR1 MNHNS, CDR2 SASEGT. CDR3 protein: CASSEALYREPGNTIYF. For the CDR3, the DNA is TGTGCCAGCAGTGAAGCGTTATACAGGGAACCTGGAAACACCATATATTTT.

This chain links TRBV6-6 with TRBJ1-1, with a possible D match to TRBD1 (5 bases). Germline assignment: CDR1 MNHNY and CDR2 SVGAGI (reference sequence). Trimming cost V 5 bases and J 1 base, with 11 bases left between them. The CDR3 covers 14 residues. CDR3 sequence: CASSEITGNTEAFF. The CDR3 bases are TGTGCCAGCAGTGAGATAACAGGGAACACTGAAGCTTTCTTT.

CDR3 sequence: CASSLAAGTGVNTEAFF. CDR3 coding DNA: TGTGCCAGCAGCTTAGCCGCAGGGACAGGGGTGAACACTGAAGCTTTCTTT. The rearrangement joins TRBV7-2 to TRBJ1-1; TRBD1 agrees at 10 bases. Germline assignment: CDR1 SGHTA and CDR2 FQGNSA. The ends lost 0 bases at V and 0 bases at J; junction bases unmatched: 4. There are 17 residues in the CDR3. The full variable domain, rest sourced from reference TRBV7-2 and TRBJ1-1, is GAGVSQSPSNKVTEKGKDVELRCDPISGHTALYWYRQSLGQGLEFLIYFQGNSAPDKSGLPSDRFSAERTGGSVSTLTIQRTQQEDSAVYLCASSLAAGTGVNTEAFFGQGTRLTVV.

This chain connects TRBV6-4 to TRBJ2-1, with 7 bases aligning to TRBD2. Germline lookup yields CDR1 MRHNA and CDR2 SNTAGT. The J segment lost 6 bases and the V segment lost 5 bases, leaving 13 bases of the junction unmatched. The CDR3 is 16 residues long. The CDR3 here is CASSQQAGILGNEQFF. The DNA of the CDR3 is TGTGCCAGCAGTCAACAAGCGGGAATATTAGGCAATGAGCAGTTCTTC.

The genes are TRBV5-4 and TRBJ2-1; possibly TRBD1 or TRBD2 for D (6 bases each). The CDR3 extends over 16 amino acids. V dropped 4 bases and J dropped 7 bases, with 21 bases sitting between them. Germline values: CDR1 SGHNT, CDR2 YYREEE (reference sequence). This chain's CDR3 is CASSPNAGQSGNEQFF. CDR3 coding DNA: TGTGCCAGCAGCCCCAACGCCGGACAGAGCGGGAATGAGCAGTTCTTC.

The chain has TRBV13 and TRBJ2-1; 12 nucleotides line up with TRBD2. The junction had 5 bases not matched to a gene; V was cut back by 4 bases and J by 7 bases. Germline values: CDR1 PRHDT, CDR2 FYEKMQ (reference sequence). The CDR3 runs to 15 residues. The CDR3: CASSSSSGRVNEQFF. Here the CDR3 DNA reads TGTGCCAGCAGCTCTTCTAGCGGGAGGGTAAATGAGCAGTTCTTC.